This paragraph reports one T cell receptor beta chain. This record belongs to a study of shared T cell receptors in the human thymus. This table comes from immunoSEQ multiplex PCR, and its TCRdb copy is limited to in-frame clones, with some not included. The sample has about 660,000 clones, 80% to 90% seen once. CDR1 SGHDT and CDR2 YYEEEE come from the germline V gene. J gave up 4 bases and V 4 bases, and 12 bases lay outside the gene matches. CDR3 length: 16 residues. Another study also made use of these data, one on human thymus T cells. That study adds: Healthy Finnish infants undergoing corrective surgery for congenital heart defects provided the donor material. Thymus specimens were resections from corrective heart surgery.

The sequence was obtained from a boy in the first two years of life with a congenital heart defect. Sequencing was carried out using thymocytes. The chain uses TRBV5-6 and TRBJ2-5; 8 nucleotides line up with TRBD2. The CDR3 reads CASSQPTSGTGETQYF. In DNA, the CDR3 is TGTGCCAGCAGCCAACCCACTAGCGGCACGGGAGAGACCCAGTACTTC.